This TCR beta chain stems from a study of monozygotic twins with cystic fibrosis. The overall study: Library input was approximately 2.7 micrograms of fragmented DNA, with about 15 PCR cycles. Study results and limitations: Clonality was generally low (median about 0.01), higher in the most severe patients. In 13 of 16 pairs, V gene usage was closest to the co-twin's. Unrelated CF individuals shared fewer identical clonotypes than monozygotic CF twins.

Method: immunoSEQ multiplex PCR; TCRdb's copy keeps in-frame clones and lacks some. Found here are 30,000 or so clones, approximately 65% of them singletons; the top ten hold about 0.8%. This clone was observed once. Its matching antigen is unknown. The sequenced sample was blood. This TCR came from a girl aged 10 to 17 with cystic fibrosis.

Here the CDR3 reads CASSLEQGNQPQHF. The CDR3 nucleotides read TGTGCCAGCAGCTTAGAACAGGGCAATCAGCCCCAGCATTTT. The chain links TRBV7-9 to TRBJ1-5; the D gene is possibly TRBD1 (5 bases). CDR1 is SEHNR, CDR2 FQNEAQ, per germline (reference sequence). V lost 1 base and J lost 2, with 6 bases in between. The CDR3 is 14 amino acids.